The entry that follows covers one T cell receptor beta chain sequence. The data were obtained in a study of blood T cell repertoires in COVID-19. V was clipped by 3 bases and J by 0 bases, with 12 bases between them. This CDR3 is 16 amino acids long. Sequencing was performed with immunoSEQ multiplex PCR; in TCRdb, only in-frame clones are kept and a portion is missing. The profile shows some 370,000 clones, about 89% of them singletons. The chain is built from TRBV23-1 and TRBJ2-4, with no clear D. TRBV23-1 is filed as an ORF, its function uncertain. The receptor was derived from a woman aged 30 to 39 with COVID-19, enrolled during active disease. Material: peripheral blood. CDR3 bases: TGCGCCAGCAGTCACGCAGGCCAAGTAGCCAAAAACATTCAGTACTTC. Protein: CASSHAGQVAKNIQYF.